Listed here are 28 T cell receptor beta chains from one sample, sequenced in a study of blood T cells in healthy people across ages. Next came a second PCR, run for about 7 to 12 cycles, which used a sample-barcoded 5' primer along with a J-beta primer mix. TCRdb used MiXCR to reprocess the 5' RACE reads, holding one entry per CDR3 protein. The sample includes some 710,000 distinct CDR3 sequences, about 47% of them seen just once. The sample taken for sequencing was blood. Receptors were obtained from a man at least 80 years old in good health.

This clonotype was counted once. V gene TRBV13 combines with J gene TRBJ1-2, with D possibly being TRBD1 (5 bases). Looked up from germline, CDR1 is PRHDT and CDR2 is FYEKMQ (reference sequence). This CDR3 has 12 amino acids. Trimming shortened V by 7 bases and J by 8 bases, and 14 bases separated the two germline ends. CDR3 nucleotide sequence: TGTGCCAGCACCGGTCCGGGGCTGGGCTACACCTTC. Amino acid sequence: CASTGPGLGYTF.

This chain connects TRBV28 to TRBJ2-7, with D unresolved. Deletions cut 10 bases from V and 2 bases from J, with 9 bases between. Germline V CDR1 and CDR2: MDHEN, SYDVKM. The CDR3 covers 11 residues. This CDR3 is CAITTTYEQYF. Here the CDR3 DNA reads TGTGCCATAACTACCACCTACGAGCAGTACTTC.

A word on this clonotype: Relative to the germline gene, one junction end is altered; a read error may explain this. V usage is TRBV2 and J usage is TRBJ1-2, with 10 bases matching TRBD1. In germline, CDR1 is SNHLY, CDR2 FYNNEI. CDR3 size: 15 residues. The CDR3 nucleotides are TGTGCCTGCAGTGACGACAGGGGGCTAAACTATGGCTACACCTTC. Protein sequence: CACSDDRGLNYGYTF.

This clonotype came up a few times. V usage is TRBV7-9 and J usage is TRBJ1-1; 8 bases fit TRBD1. The CDR3 totals 15 residues. V lost 7 bases, J lost 3 bases, and 10 bases stayed unmatched. Per germline, CDR1 SEHNR and CDR2 FQNEAQ (reference sequence). The chain's CDR3 is CASTPLGQVDTEAFF. The CDR3 coding sequence is TGTGCCAGCACCCCACTGGGACAGGTGGACACTGAAGCTTTCTTT.

Here the CDR3 DNA reads TGTGCCAGCAGCCCAGACGGGGAGGGTCAGTTCTTC. Its translation is CASSPDGEGQFF. The chain combines TRBV7-2 with TRBJ2-1, with 7 nucleotides matching TRBD2. The CDR3 totals 12 residues. Losses at the gene ends were 5 bases for V and 13 bases for J; bases not matched to a gene: 8. CDR1 and CDR2 (germline): SGHTA, FQGNSA.

There are a few counts of this clonotype. A clone one base away is much larger, so this may be a read error. The chain recombines TRBV20-1 with TRBJ2-7; D is possibly TRBD1 or TRBD2 (5 bases each). Germline values: CDR1 DFQATT, CDR2 SNEGSKA (reference sequence). This CDR3 has 15 residues. The CDR3 loop is CGARDRGRQSYEQYF. Written as DNA, the CDR3 is TGCGGTGCTAGAGATCGAGGGAGACAGTCCTACGAGCAGTACTTC.

As for this clonotype: A junction end diverges from the germline sequence, so it may reflect a read error. J is TRBJ1-1 and V is TRBV6-6; D gene unclear. Germline V gene sequence: CDR1 MNHNY, CDR2 SVGAGI (reference sequence). The CDR3 is made up of 12 amino acids. CDR3 DNA sequence: TGTGCCAGCAGTTACTCAAGCACTAAAGCTTTCTTT. Translation gives CASSYSSTKAFF.

This clonotype was detected ten times or more. The rearrangement joins TRBV7-2 to TRBJ1-1, with no clear D. The V and J ends lost 3 bases and 1 base respectively, with 6 bases between them. The germline gives CDR1 SGHTA, CDR2 FQGNSA. This CDR3 is 13 amino acids long. CDR3 bases: TGTGCCAGCAGCTTGACGGAGAACACTGAAGCTTTCTTT. Protein sequence: CASSLTENTEAFF.

The V gene is TRBV27, the J gene TRBJ2-1; 7 positions agree with TRBD2. Germline V gene sequence: CDR1 MNHEY, CDR2 SMNVEV (reference sequence). V shed 6 bases, J shed 12 bases, and the junction held 14 bases outside the gene matches. The CDR3 runs 14 residues. CDR3 bases: TGTGCCAGCAGGCCCCCGGGACTAAAGGTACGGCAGTTCTTC. Amino acids: CASRPPGLKVRQFF.

This clonotype has more than one count but fewer than ten. The DNA for the CDR3 is TGCAGTGCCCTCGGACTAGCGGGGTTCACAGATACGCAGTATTTT. It translates to CSALGLAGFTDTQYF. V and J are TRBV20-1 and TRBJ2-3; TRBD2 matches 12 bases. V shed 6 bases, J shed 2 bases, and the junction held 6 bases outside the gene matches. The CDR3 is 15 amino acids. Germline CDR1 DFQATT, CDR2 SNEGSKA (reference sequence).

The chain couples TRBV10-3 to TRBJ2-1; 10 positions match TRBD2. CDR3 length: 17 amino acids. Losses at the gene ends were 0 bases for V and 7 bases for J; bases not matched to a gene: 9. Per germline, CDR1 ENHRY and CDR2 SYGVKD. In DNA, the CDR3 is TGTGCCATCAGTGAGTCGGGGCTAGCGGGAGATGTTAATGAGCAGTTCTTC. Protein: CAISESGLAGDVNEQFF.

V is TRBV10-3 and J is TRBJ2-7; no firm D call. Matching the DNA end better, TRBJ2-5 makes the J call doubtful. The CDR3 has 10 residues. Germline V lookup: CDR1 ENHRY, CDR2 SYGVKD. The CDR3 bases are TGTGCCATCGGACGTGGGACCCAGTACTTC. Translated: CAIGRGTQYF.

This chain joins TRBV29-1 and TRBJ1-2; no clear D gene. With 2 bases removed from V and 4 bases from J, the gap between germline ends came to 8 bases. This CDR3 comprises 12 residues. Germline CDR1 SQVTM, CDR2 ANQGSEA. CDR3 loop: CSVEREPYGYTF. The CDR3 DNA reads TGCAGCGTTGAACGGGAACCCTATGGCTACACCTTC.

Many counts were recorded for this clonotype. The chain carries TRBV7-9 and TRBJ2-5; D is unresolved. Germline CDR1 reads SEHNR; CDR2 reads FQNEAQ (reference sequence). The length of the CDR3 is 13 residues. V lost 1 base to trimming and J lost 6 bases, with 9 bases between them. CDR3 sequence: CASSLGATKTQYF. In nucleotides, the CDR3 is TGTGCCAGCAGCTTAGGGGCAACCAAGACCCAGTACTTC.

This clonotype showed up just a few times. The chain links TRBV5-1 to TRBJ1-2, with TRBD1 as a possible D gene (6 bases). Germline assignment: CDR1 SGHRS and CDR2 YFSETQ. This CDR3 has 17 amino acids. V lost 0 bases and J 0 bases, leaving 15 bases between the germline ends. The CDR3 sequence: CASSLGAGVEANYGYTF. The CDR3 coding sequence is TGCGCCAGCAGCTTGGGGGCAGGGGTCGAAGCTAACTATGGCTACACCTTC.

This clonotype was observed at least ten times. The chain combines TRBV7-3 with TRBJ2-1; 11 nucleotides align to TRBD2. The germline gives CDR1 SGHTA, CDR2 FQGTGA. The CDR3 has 16 residues. V was clipped by 1 base and J by 4 bases; unmatched bases: 3. This CDR3 is CASSLMGTSGYNEQFF. The CDR3 bases are TGTGCCAGCAGCTTAATGGGGACTAGCGGATACAATGAGCAGTTCTTC.

V and J are TRBV6-2 or TRBV6-3 and TRBJ2-7, with 8 bases identical to TRBD1. V shed 7 bases, J shed 3 bases, and the junction held 8 bases outside the gene matches. Per germline, CDR1 MNHEY and CDR2 SVGEGT. This CDR3 is built from 14 residues. The CDR3 protein is CASKRTGNGYEQYF. The CDR3, as DNA: TGTGCCAGCAAAAGGACAGGGAATGGCTACGAGCAGTACTTC.

The rearrangement links TRBV29-1 to TRBJ2-5; D gene uncertain. V lost 7 bases and J lost 5, with 17 bases in between. The germline V gene encodes CDR1 SQVTM and CDR2 ANQGSEA. This CDR3 comprises 13 residues. The CDR3 sequence: CSAEPGPRETQYF. CDR3 sequence (DNA): TGCAGCGCAGAACCCGGGCCTCGGGAGACCCAGTACTTC.

Only a few counts were recorded for this clonotype. The chain is built from TRBV29-1 and TRBJ2-5, with 9 bases matching TRBD2. V lost 5 bases, J lost 4 bases, and 8 bases stayed unmatched. Germline CDR1 and CDR2: SQVTM and ANQGSEA. This CDR3 contains 14 residues. Here the CDR3 reads CSVTVAGAVETQYF. The DNA of the CDR3 is TGCAGCGTTACTGTAGCGGGAGCTGTAGAGACCCAGTACTTC.

The chain links TRBV4-2 to TRBJ2-3; D remains unclear. V was pared by 4 bases and J by 2 bases, with 16 bases between. Germline V CDR1 and CDR2: LGHNA, YNFKEQ. The length of the CDR3 is 16 residues. Here the CDR3 DNA reads TGTGCCAGCAGCCTCTCCCTACAAGAAGCCACAGATACGCAGTATTTT. Amino acid sequence: CASSLSLQEATDTQYF.

This clonotype turned up a few times. This chain joins TRBV7-9 and TRBJ2-7; D is unresolved. The DNA end is a closer match to TRBJ2-5, so the J assignment may be wrong. Germline V gene sequence: CDR1 SEHNR, CDR2 FQNEAQ (reference sequence). This CDR3 is built from 12 residues. The CDR3 nucleotides are TGTGCCAGCAGCCCTCCCGTGCAGACCCAGTACTTC. Amino acid sequence: CASSPPVQTQYF.

The chain employs TRBV6-5 and TRBJ2-1; D not resolved. The CDR3 is 13 amino acids. CDR1 is MNHEY, CDR2 SVGAGI, per germline. The germline V and J ends were trimmed by 6 bases and 10 bases, with 16 bases remaining between them. CDR3: CASSYGLQREQFF. The CDR3 coding sequence is TGTGCCAGCAGCTACGGCCTTCAGCGCGAGCAGTTCTTC.

The chain uses TRBV4-3 and TRBJ2-7; TRBD2 matches at 11 bases. The CDR3 spans 18 residues. CDR1 and CDR2 (germline): LGHNA, YSLEER. Trimming cost V 2 bases and J 3 bases; bases outside gene matches: 12. CDR3 sequence: CASSQNGPSLAGDYEQYF. CDR3 DNA: TGCGCCAGCAGCCAAAACGGCCCCTCACTAGCGGGGGACTACGAGCAGTACTTC.

The chain couples TRBV9 to TRBJ2-1; 12 positions agree with TRBD2. V lost 4 bases, J lost 9 bases, and 11 bases stayed unmatched. Germline CDR1 is SGDLS and CDR2 is YYNGEE. This CDR3 spans 16 amino acids. In DNA form, the CDR3 reads TGTGCCAGCAGCCCCTACACACTAGCGGGAGGCAGTGAGCAGTTCTTC. Encoded protein: CASSPYTLAGGSEQFF.

The J gene is TRBJ2-3, the V gene TRBV6-2 or TRBV6-3; 9 bases are shared with TRBD2. The length of the CDR3 is 19 residues. The germline gives CDR1 MNHEY, CDR2 SVGEGT. J gave up 0 bases and V 0 bases, and 10 bases lay outside the gene matches. The CDR3: CASSYSIGTSRTSTDTQYF. DNA of the CDR3: TGTGCCAGCAGTTACTCGATCGGGACTAGCAGAACTAGCACAGATACGCAGTATTTT.

This clonotype was counted between two and nine times. The V and J genes are TRBV24-1 and TRBJ2-3, with 9 bases fitting TRBD1. Germline lookup yields CDR1 KGHDR and CDR2 SFDVKD. This CDR3 contains 16 residues. The V gene end was trimmed by 0 bases and the J gene end by 3 bases; junction bases not matched to a gene: 3. The CDR3: CATSDLGTGRTDTQYF. CDR3 DNA sequence: TGTGCCACCAGTGATTTGGGGACAGGGAGGACAGATACGCAGTATTTT.

As for this clonotype: A clone one base away is much larger, so this may be a read error. The chain recombines TRBV6-2 or TRBV6-3 with TRBJ2-1; 8 bases match TRBD2. CDR3 length: 15 amino acids. Germline CDR1 and CDR2: MNHEY and SVGEGT. The ends lost 8 bases at V and 0 bases at J; junction bases unmatched: 6. CDR3 nucleotide sequence: TGTGCCAGCGGCCATAGCGGGATCTCCTACAATGAGCAGTTCTTC. Translated, it gives CASGHSGISYNEQFF.

The chain joins TRBV12-3 or TRBV12-4 to TRBJ1-1; unclear D gene. There are 14 residues in the CDR3. V was cut by 5 bases and J by 4 bases, with 14 bases left in between. The CDR3 sequence: CASSPVSRSTEAFF. For the CDR3, the DNA is TGTGCCAGCAGTCCGGTATCTCGTAGCACTGAAGCTTTCTTT.